This TCR beta chain appears in the sequencing data of a study of blood T cells in healthy people across ages. The CDR3 is 14 residues long. The V segment lost 9 bases and the J segment 3 bases; nucleotides outside the gene matches: 11. The germline V gene has CDR1 MNHEY and CDR2 SVGAGI. Primed by a sample-barcoded 5' primer and a J-beta primer mix, a second PCR proceeded for about 6 to 11 cycles. Per sample, CDR3-containing paired-end reads numbered at least 3 million. TCRdb reprocessed the 5' RACE reads via MiXCR and lists one record per CDR3 protein. This sample has about 540,000 distinct CDR3 sequences; more than 20% occur once, and the top ten carry just over 8.5%. The same sample was also used in a study of T cells of mothers and their children. That report adds: Donors comprised three healthy Caucasian mothers plus their six children. Over 8.5 million reads per mother and about 3 million per child were obtained.

The sequenced sample was blood. This TCR came from a boy younger than 18 in good health. The chain combines TRBV6-5 with TRBJ2-7; 7 bases are a match to TRBD1. CDR3 residues: CASRPTGYVYEQYF. CDR3 DNA sequence: TGTGCCAGTAGACCGACAGGGTATGTCTACGAGCAGTACTTC.